The TCR beta chain under discussion was sequenced for a study of T cell responses to AZD1222 COVID-19 vaccine listed by TCRdb under 2021. Study-level background: TCR sequencing covered roughly 230 trial participants: 200 to 220 given two doses of AZD1222 and 26 given two doses of MenACWY control vaccine. Enrollment into the trials was organized by age into subgroups of 18-55, 56-69 and 70-plus years, and those subgroups contained approximately 150, 30 and 60 TCR-sequenced participants, respectively. The investigation overall reported the following: The vaccine-associated CD4 TCRs covered the entire spike protein, and the dominant responses fell in regions 160-218 and 743-854. Reportedly, almost half of the unique spike-specific TCRs recognized epitopes lying outside the regions that are mutated in the B.1.351 and B.1.1.7 variants. Conclusions about previously exposed vaccinees are limited, since just a handful of AZD1222 recipients were seropositive for SARS-CoV-2 at baseline. The 56-69-year group was small, and its depth increase did not reach significance, likely because of low power. Most participants were white British and females outnumbered males, and the authors suggested that clonal diversity may have been underestimated. After two AZD1222 doses, both the breadth and the depth of spike-specific TCRs were significantly higher than at day 0 and than in MenACWY recipients. No day 14 peak-response samples were available, so repertoires were characterized only after the peak T cell response.

A remark on this clone: Its antigen remains unidentified. The record has no base qualities; no much larger clone is one base away.

Explained via the paper, the time point label denotes: about 28 days (+/-7) after the second vaccine dose. AZD1222 recipients whose second dose came at about 4 weeks and those whose second dose came at about 12 weeks were combined into one group, since spike-specific TCR depth and breadth did not differ between the two schedules. Samples from vaccinated people were obtained from the UK trials COV001 and COV002, which included a single-blind randomized controlled phase 2/3 trial of AZD1222 (ChAdOx1 nCoV-19) in healthy adults. For TCRbeta chain sequencing, PBMC samples from trial participants were taken at day 0 and at day 28 after the second dose. The CDR3 regions of human TCRbeta chains were analyzed by immunosequencing. As for the original processing: Repertoire TCRs were checked for matches against a reference library of SARS-CoV-2-specific TCRs that had been generated using the MIRA antigen-specificity platform. Breadth was defined as the fraction of unique TCRs that were SARS-CoV-2-associated. Depth was defined as the fraction of total T cells that were SARS-CoV-2-associated. Using the MIRA data, each spike-specific TCR was mapped to the spike region that the TCR reacts to and placed in a CD4 or CD8 class. Log10-transformed breadth and depth values were compared by one-way ANOVA with Sidak's multiple comparisons tests. The table was pulled from immuneACCESS by TCRdb, which kept in-frame rearrangements only. Such tables lose some clones; where checked, under half of the loss comes from unresolved V genes, and the rest has no known cause. From that table come the V and J calls and clone size; the DNA was used to work out D and trimming. The sample yields about 110,000 clones; 90% were counted once. Jointly, the top ten make up approximately 8.2% of the sample.

V is pruned by 8 bases and J by 0 bases, leaving 18 bases of the junction without a gene match. Looking up the germline V gene (reference sequence) yields CDR1 LGHDT and CDR2 YNNKEL. The CDR3 starts with the cysteine, ends with the phenylalanine, and has 18 residues. CDR3 DNA is the only sequence kept; it has 54 bases, read in frame from the first base. The sequencing used peripheral blood, collected 28 days after the second AZD1222 dose. This clonotype originated in an adult who received the AZD1222 COVID-19 vaccine. The chain joins TRBV3-1 (or the pseudogene TRBV3-2) to TRBJ1-1; 7 bases in the junction line up with TRBD1. CDR3 sequence: CASLKSSTGDGMNTEAFF. The bases are TGTGCCAGCCTCAAATCATCCACAGGGGACGGCATGAACACTGAAGCTTTCTTT.